This is a list of T cell receptor beta chains from one sample in a study of CD8 T cells in Susac syndrome. MiXCR, applied by TCRdb to the immunoSEQ multiplex PCR reads, yields one record per CDR3 protein. The data show about 170,000 distinct CDR3 sequences, around 96% seen once. Sequenced material: CD4+ T cells from PBMCs. Source of these receptors: a human donor with Susac syndrome. The CDR3 runs from the conserved cysteine through the conserved F or W. The D gene is left open where the match is weak. The size field is filled for only some rows; it gives once, few, many or a size class.

abundance	v_gene	d_gene	j_gene	CDR3aa	CDR3nt
.	TRBV7-2	.	TRBJ1-1	CATMGGRGNTEAFF	TGTGCCACCATGGGGGGCAGGGGGAACACTGAAGCTTTCTTT
.	TRBV29-1	.	TRBJ2-3	CSATSTDTQYF	TGCAGCGCCACTAGCACAGATACGCAGTATTTT
once	TRBV15	TRBD2	TRBJ2-7	CATSREVATSGAYEQYF	TGTGCCACCAGCAGAGAGGTCGCGACTAGCGGGGCCTACGAGCAGTACTTC
.	TRBV13	TRBD2	TRBJ2-7	CASSLGAGGTYEQYF	TGTGCCAGCAGCTTAGGAGCGGGAGGTACCTACGAGCAGTACTTC
.	TRBV4-2	TRBD1	TRBJ2-6	CASSQFRTGAVANVLTF	TGTGCCAGCAGCCAATTTCGGACAGGGGCAGTGGCCAACGTCCTGACTTTC
.	TRBV3-1	.	TRBJ1-6	CASSHDPGLTYNSPLHF	TGTGCCAGCAGCCATGACCCGGGACTCACATATAATTCACCCCTCCACTTT
.	TRBV5-1	.	TRBJ1-1	CASSPAGEGAFF	TGCGCCAGCAGCCCAGCAGGGGAGGGAGCTTTCTTT
.	TRBV5-6	.	TRBJ2-5	CASSIGSAHQETQYF	TGTGCCAGCAGCATCGGGTCTGCCCACCAAGAGACCCAGTACTTC
.	TRBV7-8	TRBD2	TRBJ2-5	CASSAIRGGPQETQYF	TGTGCCAGCAGCGCCATTCGCGGGGGGCCGCAAGAGACCCAGTACTTC
.	TRBV6-2/TRBV6-3	.	TRBJ2-7	CASRDTSSYEQYF	TGTGCCAGCAGAGACACGAGCTCCTACGAGCAGTACTTC
.	TRBV29-1	.	TRBJ2-7	CSANTGTASYEQYF	TGCAGCGCAAATACAGGGACCGCCTCCTACGAGCAGTACTTC
.	TRBV7-2	.	TRBJ2-7	CASSLQTSYEQYF	TGTGCCAGCAGCTTACAAACCTCCTACGAGCAGTACTTC
.	TRBV25-1	TRBD1	TRBJ2-6	CASSESGTGTGANVLTF	TGTGCCAGCAGTGAATCCGGGACAGGGACTGGGGCCAACGTCCTGACTTTC
once	TRBV5-4	TRBD2	TRBJ2-7	CASSVSSGSSYEQYF	TGTGCCAGCAGCGTAAGTAGCGGGAGTTCCTACGAGCAGTACTTC
.	TRBV7-9	.	TRBJ2-5	CASSLRRGDIFQETQYF	TGTGCCAGCAGCTTACGTAGGGGCGACATCTTCCAAGAGACCCAGTACTTC
.	TRBV25-1	TRBD1	TRBJ1-5	CASRTGGLSNQPQHF	TGTGCCAGCAGGACAGGGGGCCTTAGCAATCAGCCCCAGCATTTT
.	TRBV2	TRBD1	TRBJ1-2	CASSPGTGGAGYTF	TGTGCCAGCAGTCCCGGGACAGGGGGCGCGGGCTACACCTTC
.	TRBV3-1	TRBD2	TRBJ2-7	CASSQSKRSGSNLYEQYF	TGTGCCAGCAGCCAATCCAAGAGGAGCGGGAGCAACCTCTACGAGCAGTACTTC
.	TRBV15	.	TRBJ2-1	CATSRSIGFTYNEQFF	TGTGCCACCAGCAGATCCATAGGGTTCACCTACAATGAGCAGTTCTTC
.	TRBV7-2	.	TRBJ2-7	CASSKRSSYEQYF	TGTGCCAGCAGCAAAAGGAGCTCCTACGAGCAGTACTTC
.	TRBV29-1	.	TRBJ1-1	CSVVGRLNTEAFF	TGCAGCGTTGTGGGCAGACTGAACACTGAAGCTTTCTTT
.	TRBV2	.	TRBJ2-4	CASTEDGAKNIQYF	TGTGCCAGCACCGAGGACGGCGCCAAAAACATTCAGTACTTC
.	TRBV7-3	.	TRBJ1-6	CASSQTGQANSPLHF	TGTGCCAGCAGCCAAACGGGGCAGGCTAATTCACCCCTCCACTTT
once	TRBV25-1	.	TRBJ1-3	CASSESGGTGNTIYF	TGTGCCAGCAGTGAATCCGGGGGTACTGGAAACACCATATATTTT
.	TRBV10-3	.	TRBJ2-3	CAIQGTTDTQYF	TGTGCCATTCAGGGTACCACAGATACGCAGTATTTT
.	TRBV30	.	TRBJ2-2	CAWSGLAPGELFF	TGTGCCTGGAGTGGCCTAGCCCCCGGGGAGCTGTTTTTT
.	TRBV2	TRBD2	TRBJ2-2	CASSDVAGGELFF	TGTGCCAGCAGTGATGTAGCGGGCGGGGAGCTGTTTTTT
.	TRBV4-2	.	TRBJ1-6	CASSQVGPRDSPLHF	TGTGCCAGCAGCCAAGTCGGCCCCAGGGATTCACCCCTCCACTTT
.	TRBV30	.	TRBJ2-7	CAWSKGRGPYEQYF	TGTGCCTGGAGTAAGGGGCGAGGACCCTACGAGCAGTACTTC
.	TRBV29-1	.	TRBJ2-5	CSAGPPRWREETQYF	TGCAGCGCTGGCCCGCCGAGATGGCGGGAAGAGACCCAGTACTTC
.	TRBV29-1	.	TRBJ2-3	CSERLADTQYF	TGCAGCGAGCGACTCGCAGATACGCAGTATTTT
.	TRBV23-1	.	TRBJ1-2	CASSFVDTYYYGYTF	TGCGCCAGCAGTTTTGTCGACACCTACTACTATGGCTACACCTTC
.	TRBV18	TRBD1	TRBJ2-1	CASSLRDSYNEQFF	TGTGCCAGCTCACTTAGGGACAGCTACAATGAGCAGTTCTTC
.	TRBV29-1	.	TRBJ1-3	CNVEFSGNTIYF	TGCAACGTTGAATTCTCTGGAAACACCATATATTTT
.	TRBV29-1	TRBD2	TRBJ2-1	CSVASGGMHNEQFF	TGCAGCGTCGCTAGCGGCGGCATGCACAATGAGCAGTTCTTC
.	TRBV11-2	.	TRBJ2-2	CASSLVGAGELFF	TGTGCCAGCAGCTTAGTAGGGGCCGGGGAGCTGTTTTTT
.	TRBV18	.	TRBJ1-1	CASSPLRMRGTEAFF	TGTGCCAGCTCACCACTTAGAATGAGGGGCACTGAAGCTTTCTTT
.	TRBV20-1	TRBD1	TRBJ2-3	CSATDRDLKYF	TGCAGTGCTACCGACAGGGATCTTAAGTATTTT
.	TRBV5-1	TRBD1	TRBJ1-5	CASSFTGTGGQPQHF	TGCGCCAGCAGCTTCACCGGGACAGGGGGCCAGCCCCAGCATTTT
.	TRBV3-1	.	TRBJ1-2	CASSQVDGLGYGYTF	TGTGCCAGCAGCCAAGTCGACGGGCTCGGCTATGGCTACACCTTC
.	TRBV20-1	TRBD2	TRBJ2-5	CSATLGLAGVQETQYF	TGCAGTGCTACCCTGGGACTAGCGGGAGTCCAAGAGACCCAGTACTTC
.	TRBV7-9	TRBD2	TRBJ2-1	CASRPSFAGGYNEQFF	TGTGCCAGCAGGCCCTCCTTTGCGGGAGGGTACAATGAGCAGTTCTTC
.	TRBV30	TRBD2	TRBJ2-1	CAWSVSGRAGDEQFF	TGTGCCTGGAGTGTTAGCGGGAGGGCCGGAGATGAGCAGTTCTTC
.	TRBV7-6	.	TRBJ2-5	CASSLGVGVLETQYF	TGTGCCAGCAGCTTAGGGGTGGGAGTCCTTGAGACCCAGTACTTC
.	TRBV3-1	.	TRBJ1-2	CASSQDPGGYTF	TGTGCCAGCAGCCAAGACCCCGGGGGCTACACCTTC
.	TRBV20-1	TRBD2	TRBJ2-3	CSASVLAVQQDTQYF	TGCAGTGCTAGCGTCCTAGCGGTCCAACAAGATACGCAGTATTTT